The entry below describes one T cell receptor (beta chain). This receptor's antigen is unknown. The input lacks base qualities; no much larger clone sits a single base away. The sample belongs to a study of shared T cell receptors in the human thymus listed by TCRdb under 2021. In the study overall: The study investigated the way shared, self-reactive T-cell receptor alpha chains are produced in the human thymus.

Library method: the immunoSEQ multiplex PCR assay. TCRdb stores this immuneACCESS table with in-frame sequences only. Part of the clones is absent; in the studies checked, under half of the shortfall reflects unresolved V genes, and no reason is known for the rest. The sample has hundreds of thousands of clones on record, roughly 90% of them singletons. The ten largest clones capture roughly 0.0097% of the sample. Per the germline V gene (reference sequence), LNHDA is the CDR1 and SQIVND is the CDR2. V and J lose 3 bases and 3 bases, and a span of 9 bases separates them. The CDR3 contains 14 residues, cysteine and phenylalanine counted. The entry retains the CDR3 DNA only, 42 bases that are in frame from base 1. These data were likewise used in another study, on human thymus T cells. The second study's authors report: The donors were immunologically healthy infants in Finland who had open corrective cardiac surgery for congenital heart defects. Thymus tissue was obtained as surgical resects removed during corrective cardiac surgery. V and J gene segment usage appeared biased in both thymic and peripheral blood repertoires. The related research reported highly overlapping thymic TCR repertoires among unrelated individuals. TCR alpha and beta repertoires from about eight infant thymus samples and a few related peripheral blood samples were characterized in the study. Donor ages ranging from roughly 7 to 250 days were recorded, and more than 5 male and a couple of female infants were included in the cohort. Thymocytes were released mechanically from tissue and stored at -70 °C as pellets of about 9-32 million cells. A QIAsymphony instrument was used to extract genomic DNA from the frozen cell pellets. Using the immunoSEQ multiplex PCR assay, the TCRB and TCRAD loci were amplified from a standardized quantity of quality-controlled genomic DNA. Amplicons spanned the V(D)J region at a length sufficient to cover the CDR3 and identify V and J genes. Amplicon sequencing was performed on an Illumina platform through the commercial immunoSEQ service. Primer bias and sequencing errors were corrected as previously described, and TCRAD and TCRB definitions were based on the IMGT database. Repertoires were analysed with immunoSEQ Analyzer 3.0 and VDJTools, covering basic statistics, V/J segment usage, diversity estimates, rarefaction and pairwise overlap. Diversity was estimated with Chao1, ChaoE, Efron-Thisted, Shannon and inverse Simpson indices, and also on datasets down-sampled to the smallest sample. Repertoire overlap was assessed by strict matching of CDR3 nucleotide sequence, V gene and J gene, and clustering was done by Jaccard-based multidimensional scaling. Thymus samples yielded on average approximately 800,000 unique TCRB clonotypes, compared with around 84,000 from blood samples.

The clonotype originates from a boy younger than two with a congenital heart defect. Donor details come from another sample of the same person, matched by shared clones. The sample taken for sequencing was thymocytes. Rearrangement joined TRBV19 to TRBJ2-1; perhaps TRBD1 is the D gene, with 5 bases matching. The CDR3 region reads CASSIRGHYNEQFF. The DNA is TGTGCCAGTAGTATTCGAGGACACTACAATGAGCAGTTCTTC.